Described below is a single TCR beta chain sequence and its context. There is no known antigen for this receptor. Per-base qualities were not stored, and no clone one base away is much larger. From the cysteine up to the phenylalanine, the CDR3 has a length of 12 residues. Only the CDR3 DNA stays, 36 bases, in frame from base 1. Reading the germline V gene gives CDR1 KGHSH and CDR2 LQKENI. V and J are truncated by 6 bases and 5 bases respectively, leaving an intervening sequence of 11 bases. This record belongs to a study of cytomegalovirus exposure and HLA in healthy donors (dated 2017 in TCRdb). Context from the whole study: According to an earlier analysis of 587 of the donors, 150 million to 200 million T cells yielded 117 million unique TCR beta sequences and less than 300 Gb of sequence data. An early release covering roughly 640 HLA-typed donors comprised about 320 gigabases of sequencing data and around 85 million unique TCR sequences. Of the 300 to 400 genotyped donors, 65% to 90% fell in the genetic ancestry cluster associated with self-reported Caucasian donors. The study aimed to test whether cataloging public T cell receptors could reveal signatures of past pathogen exposure. The study profiled the T cell repertoires of fewer than 850 subjects by immunosequencing and related them to cytomegalovirus serostatus. Along with the roughly 670-subject first cohort, a separate validation cohort of over a hundred different subjects was used. High-throughput TCR immunosequencing, statistical association of individual TCRs with disease status, and machine learning were combined to predict cytomegalovirus infection status. A later analysis re-analyzed previously published TCR beta repertoires from several hundred donors and added high-resolution HLA genotyping to study TCR occurrence patterns. Rather than drawing on any new phenotypic data, the later analysis identified candidate immune exposures from TCR beta sequences and the way those sequences occurred across donors. To decide whether each TCR beta V gene segment behaved as functional or pseudogenic, an earlier analysis of some 580 of the donors relied on high-throughput TCR beta sequencing. Donor age, sex, ethnicity and CMV serostatus were compiled together with the repertoire data. In a later genetic analysis, genome-wide SNP genotypes for 398 of the 666 donors were used, and that subset was treated as a discovery cohort. All discovery cohort repertoires had been generated on a single sequencing platform. HLA typing included class I and class II loci at four-digit resolution. Typing coverage varied by locus: roughly 620-640 donors for A, B, C, DRB1 and DQB1; more than 500 for DQA1; about 570 for DPA1; roughly 450 for DPB1. About five DR-DQ haplotypes were treated as single units for association and clustering because of strong linkage in the cohort. Among roughly 370 genotyped donors of the cohort, an average of around 240,000 unique TCR beta nucleotide sequences were sequenced per donor, around 20% of them non-productive. Study-level results and caveats: Most TCR sequences were seen in very few donors, while some public TCRs were found in many individuals. The only immune exposure information available for the cohort was CMV serostatus. Compared with equally common non-associated chains, HLA-associated TCR beta chains in a later analysis were more clonally expanded and had lower generation probabilities. A group of highly shared sequence variants was considered likely to be a technical artifact of the sequencing pipeline. Specific HLA alleles were associated with 15,000 to 20,000 TCR beta sequences at a false discovery rate of 0.05 in a later analysis. A further reported finding was that TCR beta sequences accurately predicted the HLA-A and HLA-B alleles for most subjects in the first cohort. Because counts were too low, some 16 rarely observed V segments, including chromosome 9 orphons, were excluded from the earlier analysis of around 590 of the donors. The cohort was sequenced for TCR beta chains only, and without alpha or paired-chain data the features that could be detected were limited. An association between a missense DCLRE1C variant and V-gene and J-gene trimming of TCR beta chains was found in a later genetic analysis and replicated in an independent cohort. In vitro tests confirmed that a few of the cytomegalovirus-associated TCR beta chains recognize cytomegalovirus antigens. Cytomegalovirus status was reported to be diagnosed by the classifier with high specificity and sensitivity in both the original and validation cohorts. The study gave a list of over 150 TCR beta chains associated with cytomegalovirus. Roughly uniform sequencing depth across donors was assumed in presence/absence analyses, although this assumption may not hold. It was suggested by the authors that the approach could potentially be generalized to other disease states and immunological phenotypes. A later analysis found that TCR association rates varied across HLA loci, with DRB1 alleles showing the most associated TCRs and HLA-C alleles the fewest. Correlated functional status among segregating V segments might be attributable to linkage disequilibrium, but an unknown experimental factor could not be ruled out. Because HLA typing was missing for some donors at each locus, association tests included only the typed subset. A later analysis reported that several top co-occurrence clusters appeared linked to parvovirus B19, influenza, CMV and Epstein-Barr virus. A later genetic analysis reported fewer N-insertions in productive TCRs among donors in an Asian-associated ancestry cluster than the roughly 620-donor mean. Most CMV-associated TCR beta chains appeared to be HLA-restricted in a later analysis, and the HLA associations seemed to be driven largely by CMV exposure. Strong co-occurrence of HLA alleles, especially DR and DQ, made assigning TCR associations to individual alleles difficult. Broadly in line with IMGT annotations, most TCR beta V segments showed up in productive rearrangements about 87% or about 30% of the time in an earlier analysis of 587 of the donors. Because the 87-base-pair reads could not distinguish some IMGT-functional V segments, including TRBV6-2 and TRBV6-3, those segments were excluded.

The library was generated by the immunoSEQ multiplex PCR assay. For the multiplex PCR, a mixture combining 60 forward primers for TCR Vbeta segments and 13 reverse primers for TCR Jbeta segments was used. Amplification of the CDR3 region of rearranged TCR beta genes was performed with a multiplex PCR assay on genomic DNA. On the Illumina HiSeq System, the amplified TCR beta libraries were sequenced as 87-base-pair reads. The original methods were these. A later analysis counted approximately 76 million unique TCR beta chains across the 650 to 800 repertoires, and some 11 million of these chains were shared by at least two donors. A nearest-neighbor algorithm error-corrected the raw reads and collapsed the reads into unique sequences, merging closely related sequences to remove PCR and sequencing errors. V, D and J gene segments were assigned by aligning CDR3 sequences to IMGT reference sequences. For a sequence to be retained, a match of at least six nucleotides was required to both a V gene segment and a J gene segment. Rearrangements were classified as productive when the CDR3 lacked stop codons and remained in frame with V and J, and all other rearrangements were classified as non-productive. CDR3 was defined according to IMGT convention as the region running from the second conserved V-encoded cysteine to the conserved J-encoded phenylalanine. In an earlier analysis of some 550 of the donors, sequences lacking an unambiguous match to a single V gene segment were excluded. An earlier analysis of a few hundred of the donors called V segments functional above 56.7% productive rearrangements and segregating when the between-donor standard deviation exceeded 5%. To diagnose cytomegalovirus status from the catalog of TCR beta chain sequences, a statistical classification framework was built. V and J gene assignment, in a later analysis, came from comparing TCR nucleotide sequences with IMGT/GENE-DB human TR gene sequences. In a later analysis, CDR3 sequences and most-parsimonious VDJ recombination scenarios were assigned using the TCRdist pipeline. A later analysis defined each TCR beta chain by its CDR3 amino acid sequence plus V-gene family, and excluded reads lacking a unique V-gene family. As a way to deal with suspected cross-contamination and a sequencing artifact, a later analysis dropped nearly 600 nucleotide sequences that were highly shared and had low generation probability. For each public chain, a later analysis derived a clonal expansion index from normalized ranks of inferred template counts within each repertoire. Generation probabilities in a later analysis came from a VDJ recombination model fitted to out-of-frame rearrangements, and those results were checked against IGoR. A later analysis scored TCR-TCR, TCR-HLA and TCR-CMV co-occurrence with hypergeometric tests, applying a repertoire-size bias correction to TCR pairs. A later analysis estimated false discovery rates by permuting HLA or CMV assignments 20 times. In a later analysis, co-occurring TCRs were grouped using DBSCAN, with TCRdist sequence similarity added in when clustering inside HLA-allele-positive subsets. Co-occurrence clustering excluded repertoires with fewer than 30,000 or more than 120,000 public chains, plus five with anomalous nucleotide sharing. TCRdb took over this immuneACCESS table, retaining in-frame rearrangements with V and J assigned. Such tables are incomplete; in checked studies, under half of the missing clones stem from an unresolved V gene, and the remainder is unexplained. D and trimming were read from the DNA, whereas the V and J calls and clone size are those reported in that table. The sample yields about 250,000 clones; approximately 81% were counted once. 0.24% of the sample belongs to the ten largest clones.

The cohort consisted of 650 to 700 healthy bone marrow donors. All cohort members were sampled while nominally healthy, although unrecorded immune exposures were likely present. The donor tested CMV seronegative, placing the donor among the 300 to 450 seronegative members of the cohort. Every donor gave a peripheral blood sample, and the peripheral blood mononuclear cells from that sample were used for TCR beta sequencing. The Qiagen DNeasy Blood Extraction Kit was used to extract genomic DNA from the blood cell samples. The sample consisted of PBMCs. This TCR was sampled from a girl aged 2-10 years in good health and CMV-seronegative. This chain is built from TRBV18 and TRBJ2-7; the D gene is perhaps TRBD1, from 5 matching bases. The nucleotides are TGTGCCAGCTCTTCCACAGGTAACGAGCAGTACTTC. Translated, it gives CASSSTGNEQYF.